The text below deals with one T cell receptor (beta chain). Its antigen is currently not known. No per-base quality is available; no much larger clone lies one base away. The immunoSEQ Assay, a bias-controlled multiplex PCR, was used to amplify TCRbeta CDR3 regions from genomic DNA. The authors' analysis ran thus. The number of nucleated cells in each sample was estimated from the amplification of reference gene primers within the assay. To quantify the absolute abundance of each unique TCRbeta CDR3 rearrangement, sequence reads were collapsed and filtered. For each sample, productive Simpson clonality was calculated as the square root of Simpson's diversity index across productive rearrangements. The immuneACCESS repertoire file appears here via TCRdb, limited to in-frame rearrangements. These files lack a portion of the clones; in checked studies, under half of the deficit traces to unresolved V genes, and the cause of the others is not known. That table gives V, J and clone size, and the DNA gave D and trimming. This sample is represented by just over 95,000 clones; around nine tenths of them were singletons. The ten largest clones take up approximately 15% of the sample.

These data come from a study of blood T cell repertoires in COVID-19 (dated by TCRdb to between 2020 and 2021). Study-wide context: Collaborator samples came from the United States, Italy and Spain and covered acute and convalescent phases of COVID-19. The material from the prospective study consisted of cDNA or gDNA derived from T cells, B-cell-depleted T cells, or PBMCs. The repertoires were released in a freely available public database meant as a resource for research on the immune response to SARS-CoV-2. Subjects who had been exposed to COVID-19, were actively infected with it, or had recovered from it provided the deeply sampled blood TCRbeta repertoires that made up the dataset. Nearly every sample came with metadata listing a de-identified subject ID, COVID-19 status, age in years and sex. Where available, HLA class I and class II types were obtained from metadata supplied by the sample provider rather than from assay-based typing. Samples came from the ongoing ImmuneRACE study (first 160 participants) plus 1,254 subjects from 6 global collaborators. Study-level results and caveats: How much clinical and demographic metadata was included differed by source and by participant, and the metadata was provided uncurated.

The CDR3 runs 15 residues from the cysteine to the phenylalanine. Of the read, only the CDR3 DNA is kept; its 45 bases are in frame from base 1. Sequences KGHDR (CDR1) and SFDVKD (CDR2) are obtained from the germline V gene. The V end loses 3 bases and the J end loses 6 bases, and a stretch of 15 bases separates them. Collaborating institutions collected whole blood in K2EDTA tubes following their own protocols. Collaborator samples were shipped for TCRbeta analysis as frozen whole blood, isolated PBMCs, or DNA extracted from either sample type. The chain employs TRBV24-1 and TRBJ2-3; TRBD2 could be the D gene, as 5 bases match. The origin of this receptor is a human donor in a cohort sampled during active COVID-19. The sequenced sample was peripheral blood. The CDR3 reads CATSDRLAAYDTQYF. The DNA is TGTGCCACCAGTGATAGGCTAGCCGCCTACGATACGCAGTATTTT.